A single sample gave rise to the 28 T cell receptor beta chains below, sequenced in a study of shared clonotypes between healthy human individuals. The protocol was immunoSEQ multiplex PCR, while the TCRdb copy is restricted to in-frame clones and leaves out a portion. This table has about 330,000 clones, 74% appearing once. Sequencing was performed on memory CD4+ T cells sorted from blood. As for subset: CD45RA-negative fraction. Receptor source: a man younger than 40 in good health.

The CDR3 nucleotides are TGTGCCAGCAGCTTAAAAGTACCTCAATCAACCTGGGGGGACTACGAGCAGTACTTC. It translates to CASSLKVPQSTWGDYEQYF. The chain combines TRBV7-9 with TRBJ2-7; TRBD2 is a possible D gene (6 bases). The germline gives CDR1 SEHNR, CDR2 FQNEAQ (reference sequence). The CDR3 is 19 residues long. The V and J ends lost 2 bases and 3 bases respectively, with 26 bases between them. Drawing the rest from reference TRBV7-9 and TRBJ2-7, the complete variable domain is DTGVSQNPRHKITKRGQNVTFRCDPISEHNRLYWYRQTLGQGPEFLTYFQNEAQLEKSRLLSDRFSAERPKGSFSTLEIQRTEQGDSAMYLCASSLKVPQSTWGDYEQYFGPGTRLTVT.

This clone was detected ten times or more. V gene TRBV10-1 combines with J gene TRBJ2-1; unclear D gene. Germline V gene data show CDR1 as WNHNN and CDR2 as SYGVQD (reference sequence). The V and J ends lost 6 bases and 12 bases respectively, with 15 bases between them. This CDR3 comprises 12 residues. CDR3 in amino acids: CASSAYSSPQFF. DNA of the CDR3: TGCGCCAGCAGCGCATACAGTTCTCCGCAGTTCTTC.

This clone was observed once. This rearrangement joins TRBV5-1 to TRBJ2-1; a possible D gene is TRBD1 (6 bases). Germline V lookup: CDR1 SGHRS, CDR2 YFSETQ. Trimming shortened V by 0 bases and J by 0 bases, and 16 bases separated the two germline ends. This CDR3 contains 18 residues. The CDR3 loop reads CASSLGTLTGFSYNEQFF. For the CDR3, the DNA is TGCGCCAGCAGCTTGGGAACCCTAACAGGGTTCTCCTACAATGAGCAGTTCTTC. Using reference TRBV5-1 and TRBJ2-1 for the parts outside the CDR3, the full variable domain is KAGVTQTPRYLIKTRGQQVTLSCSPISGHRSVSWYQQTPGQGLQFLFEYFSETQRNKGNFPGRFSGRQFSNSRSEMNVSTLELGDSALYLCASSLGTLTGFSYNEQFFGPGTRLTVL.

V is TRBV7-9 and J is TRBJ2-7; TRBD2 aligns across 10 bases. The germline V gene has CDR1 SEHNR and CDR2 FQNEAQ (reference sequence). V was pared by 5 bases and J by 1 base, with 5 bases of the junction left unmatched. The CDR3 has 15 amino acids. As DNA, the CDR3 is TGTGCCAGCAGCAAGTGGACTAGCGGATCCTACGAGCAGTACTTC. Its protein product is CASSKWTSGSYEQYF.

The J gene is TRBJ1-2, the V gene TRBV5-4, with TRBD1 matching 7 bases. The CDR3 sequence is 13 residues long. V was pared by 4 bases and J by 7 bases, with 7 bases of the junction left unmatched. Germline-derived CDR1 and CDR2 are SGHNT and YYREEE (reference sequence). The CDR3 sequence: CASSVNRGVGYTF. CDR3 sequence (DNA): TGTGCCAGCAGCGTAAACAGGGGAGTTGGCTACACCTTC.

In this sample, this clone turned up once. CDR3 protein: CASSLIGQVSNQPQHF. The CDR3 DNA follows: TGTGCCAGCAGCTTAATCGGGCAGGTTAGCAATCAGCCCCAGCATTTT. The chain recombines TRBV7-3 with TRBJ1-5; D unresolved. Germline CDR1 and CDR2: SGHTA and FQGTGA. V was clipped by 1 base and J by 0 bases, with 10 bases between them. CDR3 length: 16 amino acids.

The chain is built from TRBV5-5 and TRBJ2-3, with D possibly matching TRBD2 (5 bases). V was clipped by 4 bases and J by 5 bases, with 14 bases between them. Germline CDR1 is SGHKS and CDR2 is YYEKEE (reference sequence). The CDR3 length is 14 residues. In DNA form, the CDR3 reads TGTGCCAGCAGCCCAGATAATGGAGGAGATACGCAGTATTTT. Residues: CASSPDNGGDTQYF. Variable domain in full (rest from reference TRBV5-5 and TRBJ2-3): DAGVTQSPTHLIKTRGQQVTLRCSPISGHKSVSWYQQVLGQGPQFIFQYYEKEERGRGNFPDRFSARQFPNYSSELNVNALLLGDSALYLCASSPDNGGDTQYFGPGTRLTVL.

This clone was recorded at least ten times. This sample includes further DNA sequences coding for the same CDR3. V and J are TRBV11-2 and TRBJ2-5, with TRBD2 identical over 9 bases. CDR1 and CDR2 from the germline V gene are SGHAT and FQNNGV. V dropped 4 bases and J dropped 1; count of bases not matched to a gene: 7. The CDR3 has 16 residues. The CDR3 region is CASSSPGSGGQETQYF. The CDR3 DNA is TGTGCCAGCAGCTCCCCGGGTAGCGGGGGCCAAGAGACCCAGTACTTC.

The chain has TRBV6-5 and TRBJ2-7; 8 nucleotides agree with TRBD2. Germline lookup yields CDR1 MNHEY and CDR2 SVGAGI. CDR3 length: 13 amino acids. V shed 6 bases and J 2 bases; nucleotides not matched to a gene: 3. CDR3 sequence: CASRGLAAYEQYF. The DNA for the CDR3 is TGTGCCAGCAGAGGACTAGCCGCCTACGAGCAGTACTTC.

V gene TRBV30 combines with J gene TRBJ1-2; D uncertain. The CDR3 has 15 residues. V was clipped by 0 bases and J by 5 bases, with 16 bases between them. CDR1 and CDR2 (germline): GTSNPN, SVGIG (reference sequence). The CDR3 loop reads CAWSVFGPALYGYTF. Written as DNA, the CDR3 is TGTGCCTGGAGTGTATTCGGCCCAGCCCTTTATGGCTACACCTTC.

Points on this clone: This sample includes further DNA sequences coding for the same CDR3. The V and J genes are TRBV6-5 and TRBJ1-5; D not certain. The length of the CDR3 is 13 residues. CDR1 MNHEY and CDR2 SVGAGI come from the germline V gene. V lost 5 bases and J lost 2, with 7 bases in between. The DNA for the CDR3 is TGTGCCAGCAGTCCTACGGGCAATCAGCCCCAGCATTTT. Protein product: CASSPTGNQPQHF.

This chain connects TRBV4-1 to TRBJ1-3, with D perhaps TRBD1 (6 bases). This CDR3 comprises 17 residues. V lost 4 bases, J lost 2 bases, and 18 bases lay in between. CDR1 is MGHRA and CDR2 is YSYEKL in the germline V gene. The CDR3 is CASSRDPTGTTGNTIYF. CDR3 sequence (DNA): TGCGCCAGCAGCCGGGACCCGACCGGGACAACTGGAAACACCATATATTTT.

This clone was seen at least ten times. The chain employs TRBV11-2 and TRBJ2-7; D call uncertain. V was pared by 5 bases and J by 0 bases, with 17 bases between. The germline V gene encodes CDR1 SGHAT and CDR2 FQNNGV. There are 16 residues in the CDR3. The CDR3 spells CASSTRLQRSSYEQYF. The CDR3 DNA reads as TGTGCCAGCAGCACCCGCCTACAGAGGAGCTCCTACGAGCAGTACTTC.

The chain is built from TRBV7-3 and TRBJ2-3; D gene unclear. Germline CDR1 and CDR2: SGHTA and FQGTGA. This CDR3 contains 15 residues. Deletions cut 2 bases from V and 2 bases from J, with 11 bases between. CDR3 protein: CASSLRVGTTDTQYF. The CDR3 region has the DNA TGTGCCAGCAGCTTACGGGTAGGAACCACAGATACGCAGTATTTT.

The chain recombines TRBV2 with TRBJ2-2; 8 positions agree with TRBD1. V dropped 8 bases and J dropped 7; count of bases not matched to a gene: 6. The CDR3 is 13 residues long. The germline V gene has CDR1 SNHLY and CDR2 FYNNEI. The CDR3 is CASGDRTGGELFF. The CDR3 bases are TGTGCCAGCGGGGACAGGACAGGCGGGGAGCTGTTTTTT.

This chain uses TRBV5-4 with TRBJ2-1, with 9 bases matching TRBD1. Germline V gene sequence: CDR1 SGHNT, CDR2 YYREEE (reference sequence). This CDR3 has 15 amino acids. V was pared by 2 bases and J by 9 bases, with 9 bases of the junction left unmatched. The CDR3 sequence is CASSFLGQGIGEQFF. The CDR3 bases are TGTGCCAGCAGCTTTTTGGGACAGGGTATAGGTGAGCAGTTCTTC.

J is TRBJ2-5 and V is TRBV11-2; D assignment may be TRBD1 or TRBD2 (5 bases each). Trimming cost V 3 bases and J 4 bases, with 12 bases left between them. The CDR3 consists of 14 residues. Germline V gene data show CDR1 as SGHAT and CDR2 as FQNNGV. The CDR3 is CASSFDGTPETQYF. DNA for the CDR3: TGTGCCAGCAGCTTCGACGGGACGCCAGAGACCCAGTACTTC.

This rearrangement joins TRBV7-8 to TRBJ2-7, with D perhaps TRBD1 (6 bases). From germline, CDR1 is SGHVS and CDR2 FQNEAQ. The CDR3 covers 14 residues. With 6 bases removed from V and 4 bases from J, the gap between germline ends came to 16 bases. In nucleotides, the CDR3 is TGTGCCAGCAGTCTACAGGGCGAATTTTACGAGCAGTACTTC. Amino acid sequence: CASSLQGEFYEQYF.

This chain connects TRBV27 to TRBJ2-7, with TRBD1 matching 7 bases. The V gene's germline CDR1 is MNHEY and CDR2 SMNVEV (reference sequence). Trimming cost V 6 bases and J 2 bases; bases outside gene matches: 25. The CDR3 covers 20 residues. The CDR3 DNA sequence: TGTGCCAGCAGCCCAAGTCGACAGGGATTGAGGTTTGACAATGCCTACGAGCAGTACTTC. Protein sequence: CASSPSRQGLRFDNAYEQYF.

This sequence joins TRBV19 and TRBJ2-1, with 12 bases matching TRBD2. V lost 7 bases and J lost 5; bases outside the gene matches: 6. This CDR3 comprises 15 residues. Germline V gene data show CDR1 as LNHDA and CDR2 as SQIVND (reference sequence). CDR3 residues: CASNYGLAGNNEQFF. The CDR3 coding sequence is TGTGCCAGTAACTATGGACTAGCGGGAAACAATGAGCAGTTCTTC.

The chain recombines TRBV6-1 with TRBJ1-3; no reliable D call. This CDR3 region has 14 residues. Looked up from germline, CDR1 is MNHNS and CDR2 is SASEGT. The V end lost 6 bases, the J end lost 1 base, and 10 bases lay between the germline ends. CDR3 in amino acids: CASRVLNSGNTIYF. In DNA form, the CDR3 reads TGTGCCAGCAGGGTACTGAATTCTGGAAACACCATATATTTT.

The V gene is TRBV27, the J gene TRBJ1-2; 7 nucleotides align to TRBD1. With V trimmed by 5 bases and J by 7 bases, 19 bases remained unmatched. The CDR3 totals 17 residues. Per the germline V gene, CDR1 is MNHEY and CDR2 is SMNVEV (reference sequence). The CDR3, as DNA: TGTGCCAGCAGTCCGTGGGCCGCGGACAGGATTTATGGTGGCTACACCTTC. Its translation: CASSPWAADRIYGGYTF.

This clone was observed a few times. This rearrangement joins TRBV28 to TRBJ2-7; no clear D. Trimming removed 3 bases at V and 0 bases at J, with 12 bases between. The CDR3 sequence is 15 residues long. Germline lookup yields CDR1 MDHEN and CDR2 SYDVKM. CDR3 bases: TGTGCCAGCAGTTTTTCCGGCGCGACCTCCTACGAGCAGTACTTC. Its protein product is CASSFSGATSYEQYF.

The chain links TRBV7-9 to TRBJ2-3, with 9 bases matching TRBD1. CDR3 size: 15 residues. Trimming cost V 5 bases and J 4 bases; bases outside gene matches: 7. Germline CDR1 is SEHNR and CDR2 is FQNEAQ (reference sequence). For the CDR3, the DNA is TGTGCCAGCAGCACCCGGGACAGGGCACCAGATACGCAGTATTTT. Amino acid sequence: CASSTRDRAPDTQYF.

A note on this clone: In the same sample, other DNA sequences code for this CDR3. The V and J genes are TRBV6-5 and TRBJ1-1; D not resolved. V was trimmed by 2 bases and J by 2 bases, leaving 9 bases between them. The CDR3 spans 14 residues. Germline V gives CDR1 MNHEY, CDR2 SVGAGI. The CDR3 DNA follows: TGTGCCAGCAGTTACGGGCGAGGAAACACTGAAGCTTTCTTT. As protein: CASSYGRGNTEAFF.

The chain links TRBV5-5 to TRBJ2-7; D uncertain. CDR1 and CDR2 from the germline V gene are SGHKS and YYEKEE (reference sequence). V lost 3 bases, J lost 7 bases, and 14 bases lay in between. The CDR3 contains 13 residues. The CDR3 sequence: CASSSRPPLEQYF. The CDR3 DNA sequence: TGTGCCAGCAGCTCTCGGCCCCCACTGGAGCAGTACTTC.

CDR3 protein: CASSFWGSYEQYF. In DNA form, the CDR3 reads TGTGCCAGCAGTTTTTGGGGGTCCTACGAGCAGTACTTC. The V and J genes are TRBV27 and TRBJ2-7; TRBD1 or TRBD2 may be the D gene (5 bases each). The CDR3 runs 13 residues. Germline CDR1 and CDR2: MNHEY and SMNVEV (reference sequence). Trimming left V 3 bases short and J 1 base short, with 7 bases between.

This chain connects TRBV2 to TRBJ1-1, with TRBD1 as a possible D gene (5 bases). The CDR3 is made up of 15 amino acids. Trimming pared 0 bases from V and 8 bases from J, leaving 16 bases between. The germline V gene has CDR1 SNHLY and CDR2 FYNNEI. CDR3 DNA sequence: TGTGCCAGCAGTGAAGCGACAATAGGTGGGGGAGAAGCTTTCTTT. Translation: CASSEATIGGGEAFF.